This TCR beta chain derives from a study of cytomegalovirus exposure and HLA in healthy donors. General observations from the study: A few CMV-associated chains were confirmed in vitro to be specific for CMV antigens.

V gave up 3 bases and J gave up 8 bases; unmatched junction bases: 12. Germline assignment: CDR1 KGHSH and CDR2 LQKENI. This CDR3 comprises 17 residues. PCR used 60 Vbeta primers and 13 Jbeta primers. Generated by immunoSEQ multiplex PCR, the TCRdb table keeps only in-frame clones and is missing some. The data show 120,000 to 150,000 clones, with 60% to 85% seen just once and less than 2% held by the top ten. Points on this clone: Its specificity is unknown.

Sequencing was done on a sample of PBMCs. This rearrangement joins TRBV18 to TRBJ1-4; 10 positions agree with TRBD1. The TCR originated in a man aged 40-49 years in good health and CMV-seronegative. In nucleotides, the CDR3 is TGTGCCAGCTCACCTGACACCGGGACAGGGGACGACGAAAAACTGTTTTTT. Its translation: CASSPDTGTGDDEKLFF.